This T cell receptor (beta chain) originates from a study of patients and donors after allogeneic stem cell transplantation. This clonotype was counted only a few times. TCRdb passed the RT-PCR reads through MiXCR, listing each CDR3 protein once. Seen here are about 110,000 distinct CDR3 sequences, around 35% observed once, and the top ten hold roughly 30%. Trimming cost V 3 bases and J 4 bases, with 15 bases left between them. The CDR3 consists of 15 residues. Sequenced: blood, either unsorted or a sorted T cell fraction (not recorded which). The chain combines TRBV12-3 or TRBV12-4 with TRBJ1-1; D might be TRBD1 (6 bases). This receptor was identified in a human donor who was either an allogeneic HSCT recipient or a stem cell or donor lymphocyte infusion donor (not recorded which). It is not recorded whose cells these are; they may come from a transplant donor. The CDR3 loop is CASSFVYRVATEAFF. The CDR3, as DNA: TGTGCCAGCAGTTTTGTCTACAGGGTGGCCACTGAAGCTTTCTTT.